This entry lists 16 T cell receptor beta chains sequenced from one sample in a study of blood T cells in healthy people across ages. A second roughly 6 to 11 cycle PCR used barcoded and J-beta primers. One entry per CDR3 protein, called by TCRdb with MiXCR from the 5' RACE reads. The table includes 1.5 million to 2 million distinct CDR3 sequences, roughly 30% detected once. Sequencing was carried out using blood. These receptors all stem from a woman aged 25 to 39 in good health.

This chain links TRBV3-1 with TRBJ2-1, with a possible D match to TRBD1 (5 bases). Trimming removed 6 bases at V and 0 bases at J, with 12 bases between. Germline V gene data show CDR1 as LGHDT and CDR2 as YNNKEL (reference sequence). The CDR3 is 15 amino acids. The CDR3 sequence is CASRQAQSSYNEQFF. The DNA for the CDR3 is TGTGCCAGCAGACAGGCGCAGAGCTCCTACAATGAGCAGTTCTTC.

The rearrangement links TRBV6-1 to TRBJ2-5; D gene uncertain. Trimming cost V 5 bases and J 1 base, with 17 bases left between them. The CDR3 is 16 amino acids. Germline values: CDR1 MNHNS, CDR2 SASEGT. The chain's CDR3 is CASSRTFSAIQETQYF. The CDR3 DNA sequence: TGTGCCAGCAGTCGCACATTCTCAGCGATCCAAGAGACCCAGTACTTC.

The chain carries TRBV5-1 and TRBJ2-7; 7 bases match TRBD2. The CDR3 has 14 residues. The V and J ends lost 0 bases and 6 bases, in that order; junction bases with no gene match: 6. CDR1 and CDR2 from the germline V gene are SGHRS and YFSETQ. CDR3 loop: CASSLEGGGLEQYF. CDR3 DNA: TGCGCCAGCAGCTTGGAGGGCGGGGGTCTCGAGCAGTACTTC.

The chain has TRBV20-1 and TRBJ2-7, with D perhaps matching TRBD2 (5 bases). V lost 1 base and J lost 5, with 18 bases in between. Germline V gene lookup returns CDR1 DFQATT and CDR2 SNEGSKA (reference sequence). The CDR3 runs 15 residues. CDR3 amino acids: CSARGRALKSNEQYF. In nucleotides, the CDR3 is TGCAGTGCTAGAGGGCGGGCCCTTAAGTCCAACGAGCAGTACTTC.

This clonotype was seen many times. This chain uses TRBV6-1 with TRBJ2-7; 7 nucleotides align to TRBD1. Germline CDR1 MNHNS, CDR2 SASEGT. There are 14 residues in the CDR3. J gave up 2 bases and V 10 bases, and 11 bases lay outside the gene matches. The CDR3 sequence is CAIDTGTVTYEQYF. CDR3 sequence (DNA): TGTGCCATCGATACAGGGACAGTTACCTACGAGCAGTACTTC.

The chain carries TRBV7-2 and TRBJ1-2; unclear D gene. This CDR3 is built from 13 residues. CDR1 and CDR2 (germline): SGHTA, FQGNSA. Trimming took off 5 bases at V and 3 bases at J, with 10 bases between the two ends. The CDR3 is CASSPSLDYGYTF. CDR3 bases: TGTGCCAGCAGCCCATCCCTGGACTATGGCTACACCTTC.

This chain uses TRBV12-3 or TRBV12-4 with TRBJ1-1; unclear D gene. The CDR3 runs 14 residues. V was clipped by 5 bases and J by 4 bases, with 14 bases between them. CDR3 amino acids: CASSPQTSTTEAFF. In DNA, the CDR3 is TGTGCCAGCAGTCCCCAGACAAGCACCACTGAAGCTTTCTTT.

The genes are TRBV10-3 and TRBJ2-5; TRBD2 matches 10 bases. The CDR3 runs 15 residues. The trim removed 7 bases at V and 11 bases at J, leaving 16 bases unmatched. Germline V gives CDR1 ENHRY, CDR2 SYGVKD. The CDR3 sequence is CAITLSAGGKGEQYF. CDR3 DNA: TGTGCCATCACTCTCTCAGCGGGGGGGAAGGGGGAGCAGTACTTC.

The chain links TRBV11-2 to TRBJ2-5; maybe TRBD2 (6 bases). This CDR3 comprises 14 residues. V was shortened by 5 bases and J by 4 bases, with 14 bases between the two germline ends. Germline lookup yields CDR1 SGHAT and CDR2 FQNNGV. CDR3: CASSKTRGSETQYF. CDR3 coding DNA: TGTGCCAGCAGCAAGACTAGGGGCTCAGAGACCCAGTACTTC. The whole variable domain, remainder taken from reference TRBV11-2 and TRBJ2-5, is EAGVAQSPRYKIIEKRQSVAFWCNPISGHATLYWYQQILGQGPKLLIQFQNNGVVDDSQLPKDRFSAERLKGVDSTLKIQPAKLEDSAVYLCASSKTRGSETQYFGPGTRLLVL.

This clonotype was detected a few times. The chain's CDR3 is CASRTGLAGYNEQFF. For the CDR3, the DNA is TGTGCCAGCAGGACGGGACTAGCGGGGTACAATGAGCAGTTCTTC. This sequence joins TRBV28 and TRBJ2-1; TRBD2 matches 13 bases. CDR3 size: 15 residues. V lost 6 bases to trimming and J lost 4 bases; unmatched junction nucleotides: 3. The germline V gene encodes CDR1 MDHEN and CDR2 SYDVKM.

This clonotype was detected a few times. This chain connects TRBV6-1 to TRBJ2-7; D is perhaps TRBD2 (5 bases). CDR3 size: 11 residues. CDR1 is MNHNS, CDR2 SASEGT, per germline. Trimming cost V 7 bases and J 2 bases, with 6 bases left between them. CDR3 coding DNA: TGTGCCAGCACGGGGACCTACGAGCAGTACTTC. The encoded protein is CASTGTYEQYF.

For this clonotype: A much larger clonotype is one base distant, so this may be a read error. The gene calls are TRBV6-2 or TRBV6-3 and TRBJ2-1, with TRBD2 matching over 10 bases. The trim removed 2 bases at V and 5 bases at J, leaving 6 bases unmatched. The germline CDR1 and CDR2 sequences are MNHEY and SVGEGT. This CDR3 is 16 amino acids long. CDR3 sequence: CASSYRTSGSHNEQFF. DNA of the CDR3: TGTGCCAGCAGTTACCGGACTAGCGGTAGCCACAATGAGCAGTTCTTC.

The sample holds many counts of this clonotype. The V gene is TRBV20-1, the J gene TRBJ2-7, with TRBD1 matching 11 bases. The CDR3 extends over 18 amino acids. Trimming cost V 1 base and J 3 bases; bases outside gene matches: 14. Germline lookup yields CDR1 DFQATT and CDR2 SNEGSKA (reference sequence). CDR3 sequence (DNA): TGCAGTGCTAGAGGTGGGGACAGGGGGGCTAGGTACTACTACGAGCAGTACTTC. Translated: CSARGGDRGARYYYEQYF.

In regard to this clonotype: Compared with germline, one end of the junction differs, possibly owing to a read error. The gene calls are TRBV7-9 and TRBJ2-1; D gene ambiguous. Per the germline V gene, CDR1 is SEHNR and CDR2 is FQNEAQ (reference sequence). The CDR3 has 13 residues. The CDR3 protein is CSSRGGSYNEQFF. The DNA for the CDR3 is TGTTCCAGCAGAGGCGGCTCCTACAATGAGCAGTTCTTC. The full variable domain, rest sourced from reference TRBV7-9 and TRBJ2-1, is DTGVSQNPRHKITKRGQNVTFRCDPISEHNRLYWYRQTLGQGPEFLTYFQNEAQLEKSRLLSDRFSAERPKGSFSTLEIQRTEQGDSAMYLCSSRGGSYNEQFFGPGTRLTVL.

This clonotype came up many times. The J gene is TRBJ2-5, the V gene TRBV12-3 or TRBV12-4; 8 bases align to TRBD1. The CDR3 consists of 14 residues. Germline trimming cut 5 bases from V and 6 bases from J; bases unmatched to any gene: 8. CDR3 residues: CASSPLGQGKTQYF. The CDR3 DNA is TGTGCCAGCAGTCCACTTGGACAGGGAAAGACCCAGTACTTC.

This clonotype was detected a few times. The chain employs TRBV7-2 and TRBJ2-7; TRBD1 might be the D (6 bases). The V gene's germline CDR1 is SGHTA and CDR2 FQGNSA. The length of the CDR3 is 14 residues. Trimming pared 5 bases from V and 2 bases from J, leaving 13 bases between. CDR3 DNA: TGTGCCAGCAGCCCAGGGGCACCCACCTACGAGCAGTACTTC. Translating gives CASSPGAPTYEQYF.